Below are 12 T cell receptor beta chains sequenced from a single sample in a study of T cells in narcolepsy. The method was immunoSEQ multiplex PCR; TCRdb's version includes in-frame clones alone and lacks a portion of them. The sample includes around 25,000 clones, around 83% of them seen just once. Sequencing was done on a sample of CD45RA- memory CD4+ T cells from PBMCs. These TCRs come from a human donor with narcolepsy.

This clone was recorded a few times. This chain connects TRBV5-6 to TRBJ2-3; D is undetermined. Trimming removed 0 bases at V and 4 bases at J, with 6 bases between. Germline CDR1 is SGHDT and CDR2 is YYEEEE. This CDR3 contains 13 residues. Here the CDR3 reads CASSLARADTQYF. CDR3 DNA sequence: TGTGCCAGCAGCTTGGCCCGCGCAGATACGCAGTATTTT.

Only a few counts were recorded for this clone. The CDR3, as DNA: TGCGCCAGCAGCCAAGGTGGGACTAGGAATGCCGAGCAGTACTTC. Translated: CASSQGGTRNAEQYF. The chain has TRBV4-1 and TRBJ2-7; 8 nucleotides line up with TRBD2. J lost 6 bases, V lost 1 base, and 8 bases had no gene match. CDR3 length: 15 amino acids. The germline V gene has CDR1 MGHRA and CDR2 YSYEKL.

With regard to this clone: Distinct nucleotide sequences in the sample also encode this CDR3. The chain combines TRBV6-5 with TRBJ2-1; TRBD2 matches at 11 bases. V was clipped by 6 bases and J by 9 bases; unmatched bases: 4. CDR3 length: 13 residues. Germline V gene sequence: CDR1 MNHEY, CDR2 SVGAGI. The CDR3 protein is CASRLAGGGEQFF. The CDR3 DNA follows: TGTGCCAGCAGGCTAGCGGGGGGAGGTGAGCAGTTCTTC.

The CDR3 spells CASSIPERARRYGYTF. The DNA of the CDR3 is TGTGCCAGTAGTATACCAGAAAGGGCCCGGCGGTATGGCTACACCTTC. This chain joins TRBV19 and TRBJ1-2, with D uncertain. Germline CDR1 LNHDA, CDR2 SQIVND (reference sequence). The CDR3 loop spans 16 amino acids. The V end lost 2 bases, the J end lost 5 bases, and 18 bases lay between the germline ends.

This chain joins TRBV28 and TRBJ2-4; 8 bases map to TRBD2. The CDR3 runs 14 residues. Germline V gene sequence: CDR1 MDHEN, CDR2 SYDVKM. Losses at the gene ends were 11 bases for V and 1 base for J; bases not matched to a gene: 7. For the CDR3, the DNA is TGTGCCTCCCTATCGGGAGGGGCCAAAAACATTCAGTACTTC. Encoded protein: CASLSGGAKNIQYF.

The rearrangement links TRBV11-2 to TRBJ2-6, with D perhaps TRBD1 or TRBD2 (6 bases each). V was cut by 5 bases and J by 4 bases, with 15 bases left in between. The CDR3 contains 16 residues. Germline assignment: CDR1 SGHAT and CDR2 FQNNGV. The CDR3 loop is CASSPLGGQGANVLTF. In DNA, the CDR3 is TGTGCCAGCAGCCCTTTAGGGGGGCAAGGGGCCAACGTCCTGACTTTC.

Written as DNA, the CDR3 is TGTGCCAGCAGTTCGGACTTGGATACGGGCGAAGGAGGGCAGTACTTC. Its protein is CASSSDLDTGEGGQYF. The chain combines TRBV28 with TRBJ2-7, with D perhaps matching TRBD2 (5 bases). Between the trimmed V and J ends, which lost 4 bases and 9 bases, there was a span of 25 bases. This CDR3 contains 16 residues. Germline loops: CDR1 MDHEN, CDR2 SYDVKM.

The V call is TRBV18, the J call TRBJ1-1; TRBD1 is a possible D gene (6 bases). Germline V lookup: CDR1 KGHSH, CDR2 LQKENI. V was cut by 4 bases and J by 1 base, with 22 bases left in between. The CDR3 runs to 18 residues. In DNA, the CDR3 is TGTGCCAGCTCACGTGGGAAGGGGGGAAGGGATTCGAACACTGAAGCTTTCTTT. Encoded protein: CASSRGKGGRDSNTEAFF.

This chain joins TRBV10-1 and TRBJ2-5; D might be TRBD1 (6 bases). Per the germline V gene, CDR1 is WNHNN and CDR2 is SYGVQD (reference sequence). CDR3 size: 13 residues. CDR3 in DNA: TGCGCGACCCAAAGGGGGTCTCAAGAGACCCAGTACTTC. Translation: CATQRGSQETQYF.

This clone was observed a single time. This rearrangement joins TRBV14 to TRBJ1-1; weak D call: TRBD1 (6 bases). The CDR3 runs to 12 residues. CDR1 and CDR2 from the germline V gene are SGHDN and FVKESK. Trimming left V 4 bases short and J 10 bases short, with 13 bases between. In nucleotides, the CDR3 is TGTGCCAGCAGCCCCTGGACAGTAGGAGCTTTCTTT. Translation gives CASSPWTVGAFF.

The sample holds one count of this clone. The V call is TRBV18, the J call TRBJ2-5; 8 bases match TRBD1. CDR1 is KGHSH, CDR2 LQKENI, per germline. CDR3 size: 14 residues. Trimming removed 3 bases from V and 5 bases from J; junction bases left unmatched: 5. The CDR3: CASSPSGQAETQYF. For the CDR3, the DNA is TGTGCCAGCTCACCCTCGGGACAGGCTGAGACCCAGTACTTC.

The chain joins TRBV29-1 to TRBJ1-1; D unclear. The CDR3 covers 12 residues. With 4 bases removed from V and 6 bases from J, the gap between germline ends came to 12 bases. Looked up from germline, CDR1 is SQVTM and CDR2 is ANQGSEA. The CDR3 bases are TGCAGCGTTGGAACCCGAGACCCTGAAGCTTTCTTT. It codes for CSVGTRDPEAFF.